This T cell receptor beta chain stems from a study of blood T cell repertoires in COVID-19. Study background: Sites in the United States, Italy and Spain provided acute and convalescent COVID-19 samples. Nucleic acid was either cDNA or gDNA, and it came from T cells, B-cell-depleted T cells, or PBMCs.

As originally analysed: Amplified reference gene primers provided the basis for estimating nucleated cell counts. Clones were read by immunoSEQ multiplex PCR, and TCRdb kept only the in-frame ones, dropping some. Clone size and V and J calls were adopted from that table, with D and trimming inferred from the DNA. This table has some 150,000 clones, just over 85% appearing once. Sequencing input: peripheral blood. This TCR derives from a woman aged 60-75 years with acute or convalescent COVID-19.

DNA for the CDR3: TGCAGCGTCGGACGGGGGGCGAACACTGAAGCTTTCTTT. It encodes CSVGRGANTEAFF. This chain connects TRBV29-1 to TRBJ1-1, with D possibly matching TRBD1 (6 bases). Trimming took off 6 bases at V and 1 base at J, with 12 bases between the two ends. Germline CDR1 is SQVTM and CDR2 is ANQGSEA. The CDR3 is 13 amino acids.